This T cell receptor beta chain derives from a study of CD8 T cells in Susac syndrome. The CDR3 covers 12 residues. V was clipped by 6 bases and J by 4 bases, with 12 bases between them. Germline CDR1 reads GTSNPN; CDR2 reads SVGIG (reference sequence). Those who served as multiple sclerosis controls were treatment-naive patients with stable or active relapsing-remitting disease. TEMRA cells underwent FACS enrichment and CD8+ and CD4+ T cells underwent negative isolation. Random hexamers primed reverse transcription of 0.5 to 1 ug RNA. Across 54 Vbeta and 13 Jbeta, immunoSEQ multiplex PCR amplified TCR beta CDR3. TCRdb reanalysed the immunoSEQ multiplex PCR reads using MiXCR and keeps one entry per CDR3 protein. In the table there are 300,000 or so distinct CDR3 sequences, just over 90% of which are singletons.

The clonotype was recovered from a human donor with multiple sclerosis. V gene TRBV30 combines with J gene TRBJ1-1; D possibly corresponds to TRBD1 (6 bases). The sample consisted of CD4+ T cells from PBMCs. CDR3 residues: CACQAGVTEAFF. CDR3 DNA sequence: TGTGCCTGCCAGGCAGGGGTCACTGAAGCTTTCTTT.